The entry below describes one TCR beta chain. Its antigen is as yet unknown. The sample is drawn from a study of T cell therapy after organ transplantation. Study as a whole: T cells were expanded approximately 15 days with 30 CMV class I/II epitopes.

Only in-frame clones appear in the TCRdb table, and some are missing; sequencing was by immunoSEQ multiplex PCR. The table has nearly 20,000 clones, around 85% seen once; the top ten hold about a tenth. Time point noted: 4-8 weeks after completion of therapy. Per germline, CDR1 SQVTM and CDR2 ANQGSEA. The CDR3 is made up of 18 amino acids. The trim removed 6 bases at V and 3 bases at J, leaving 20 bases unmatched. The V call is TRBV29-1, the J call TRBJ2-1; TRBD1 agrees at 7 bases. Sample: CD8+ T cells from blood, taken after autologous CMV-specific T cell therapy. The TCR comes from a human patient who had received a solid organ transplant and had CMV disease. The T cells may come from the graft donor. This chain's CDR3 is CSVRGINSGTDFYNEQFF. CDR3 in DNA: TGCAGCGTCCGTGGGATTAATTCCGGGACAGACTTCTACAATGAGCAGTTCTTC.